A selection of T cell receptor beta chains follows, all from one sample in a study of T cell responses to AZD1222 COVID-19 vaccine. Clones were read by immunoSEQ multiplex PCR, and TCRdb kept only the in-frame ones, dropping some. The sample consists of about 86,000 clones, about 72% of them appearing once. The input for sequencing was peripheral blood, taken on day 0 of AZD1222 vaccination. These receptor sequences come from an adult in good health. The CDR3 runs from the conserved cysteine through the conserved F or W. Fields, in order: J gene, V gene, D gene, clone size, CDR3 protein, CDR3 DNA. A D gene is named only where the DNA matches it firmly. Some rows mark clone size as missing; the rest say once, few, many or name a class of expanded clone.

>TRBJ2-2|TRBV11-2|NA|NA
CASSLGTWERNTGELFF
TGTGCCAGCAGCTTAGGGACGTGGGAGAGGAACACCGGGGAGCTGTTTTTT
>TRBJ1-2|TRBV10-3|NA|NA
CAITRDGLNYGYTF
TGTGCCATCACCCGGGACGGATTAAACTATGGCTACACCTTC
>TRBJ2-7|TRBV5-1|TRBD1|few
CASSLATGPGQGLGEQYF
TGCGCCAGCAGCTTGGCCACTGGACCGGGACAGGGGTTAGGGGAGCAGTACTTC
>TRBJ2-2|TRBV5-1|NA|NA
CASSLPGAGELFF
TGCGCCAGCAGCCTCCCAGGTGCTGGGGAGCTGTTTTTT
>TRBJ2-7|TRBV6-5|TRBD1|few
CASSNPQGARYEQYF
TGTGCCAGCAGTAACCCTCAGGGGGCGCGGTACGAGCAGTACTTC
>TRBJ1-6|TRBV6-4|TRBD1|once
CASREQGGNSPLHF
TGTGCCAGCAGAGAACAGGGGGGCAATTCACCCCTCCACTTT
>TRBJ2-1|TRBV27|NA|NA
CASSSQDFNNEQFF
TGTGCCAGCAGTTCTCAAGACTTTAACAATGAGCAGTTCTTC
>TRBJ1-3|TRBV4-1|TRBD1|NA
CASSHTGGGNTIYF
TGCGCCAGCAGCCATACAGGGGGTGGAAACACCATATATTTT
>TRBJ2-3|TRBV25-1|NA|NA
CASSEGGFSPMNTDTQYF
TGTGCCAGCAGTGAGGGGGGATTTTCGCCTATGAACACAGATACGCAGTATTTT
>TRBJ2-7|TRBV10-3|NA|NA
CAISESQGRTFEQYF
TGTGCCATCAGTGAGTCGCAGGGACGGACCTTCGAGCAGTACTTC
>TRBJ2-3|TRBV5-1|NA|few
CASSLWGGGGPTDTQYF
TGCGCCAGCAGCTTGTGGGGAGGGGGAGGCCCCACAGATACGCAGTATTTT
>TRBJ1-1|TRBV7-9|NA|NA
CASRVDTTGTEAFF
TGTGCCAGCAGGGTAGACACCACGGGAACTGAAGCTTTCTTT
>TRBJ1-5|TRBV27|NA|NA
CASSLGYNQPQHF
TGTGCCAGCAGTTTAGGGTACAATCAGCCCCAGCATTTT